The 3 T cell receptor beta chains in this list originate from one sample, sequenced in a study of blood T cells in healthy people across ages. Alongside a J-beta primer mix, a sample-barcoded 5' primer served in a second PCR lasting roughly 7 to 11 cycles. TCRdb redid the calling of the 5' RACE reads with MiXCR, one entry per CDR3 protein. The sample includes some 1,500,000 distinct CDR3 sequences, less than 45% seen only once; the top ten take around 4%. Sequencing was carried out using blood. Receptors originate from a woman aged 18-29 years in good health.

The chain uses TRBV29-1 and TRBJ2-5; D remains ambiguous. Germline-derived CDR1 and CDR2 are SQVTM and ANQGSEA. This CDR3 contains 12 residues. Between the trimmed V and J ends, which lost 3 bases and 0 bases, there was a span of 5 bases. The CDR3 DNA sequence: TGCAGCGTTGAGGTGAACCAAGAGACCCAGTACTTC. It translates to CSVEVNQETQYF.

This rearrangement joins TRBV18 to TRBJ2-1; no reliable D call. Germline V gene lookup returns CDR1 KGHSH and CDR2 LQKENI. The V and J ends lost 2 bases and 2 bases respectively, with 16 bases between them. The length of the CDR3 is 17 residues. CDR3 sequence: CASSPRQTGSAYNEQFF. CDR3 DNA sequence: TGTGCCAGCTCACCAAGGCAGACCGGGTCTGCCTACAATGAGCAGTTCTTC. The full variable domain, completed using reference TRBV18 and TRBJ2-1, is NAGVMQNPRHLVRRRGQEARLRCSPMKGHSHVYWYRQLPEEGLKFMVYLQKENIIDESGMPKERFSAEFPKEGPSILRIQQVVRGDSAAYFCASSPRQTGSAYNEQFFGPGTRLTVL.

This clonotype was observed a handful of times. This chain joins TRBV7-9 and TRBJ1-2, with D possibly matching TRBD1 (6 bases). Trimming removed 3 bases at V and 7 bases at J, with 15 bases between. Germline V gene data show CDR1 as SEHNR and CDR2 as FQNEAQ (reference sequence). There are 14 residues in the CDR3. The CDR3 nucleotides are TGTGCCAGCAGCTTGGAGCGGACAGAGGCTGGCTACACCTTC. Translating gives CASSLERTEAGYTF.